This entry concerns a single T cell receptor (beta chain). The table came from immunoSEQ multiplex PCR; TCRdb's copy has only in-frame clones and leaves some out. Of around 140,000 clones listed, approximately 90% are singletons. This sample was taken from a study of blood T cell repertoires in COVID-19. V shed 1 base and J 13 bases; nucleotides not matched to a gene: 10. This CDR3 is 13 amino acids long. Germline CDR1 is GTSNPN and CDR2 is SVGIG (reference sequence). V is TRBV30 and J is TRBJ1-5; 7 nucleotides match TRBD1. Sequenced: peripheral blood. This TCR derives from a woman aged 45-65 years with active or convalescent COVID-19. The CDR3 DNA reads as TGTGCCTGGAGTGAAGGGGGCCCCGGGACGCAGCATTTT. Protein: CAWSEGGPGTQHF.